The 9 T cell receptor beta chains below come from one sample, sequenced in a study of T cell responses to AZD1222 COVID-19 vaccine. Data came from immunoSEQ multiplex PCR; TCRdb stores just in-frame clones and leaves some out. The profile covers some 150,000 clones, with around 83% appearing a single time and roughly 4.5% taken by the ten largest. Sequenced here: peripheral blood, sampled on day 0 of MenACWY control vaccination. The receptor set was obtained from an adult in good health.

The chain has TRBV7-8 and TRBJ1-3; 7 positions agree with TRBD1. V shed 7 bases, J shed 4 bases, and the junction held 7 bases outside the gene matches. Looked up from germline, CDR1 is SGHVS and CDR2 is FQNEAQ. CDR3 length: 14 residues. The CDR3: CASTDRASGNTIYF. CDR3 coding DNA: TGTGCCAGCACTGACAGGGCGTCCGGAAACACCATATATTTT.

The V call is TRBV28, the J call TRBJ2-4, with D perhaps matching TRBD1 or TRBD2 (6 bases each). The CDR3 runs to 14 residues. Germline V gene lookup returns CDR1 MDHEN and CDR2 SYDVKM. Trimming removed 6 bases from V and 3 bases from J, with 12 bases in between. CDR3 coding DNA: TGTGCCAGCAGATTACAGGGAGGCAAAAACATTCAGTACTTC. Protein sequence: CASRLQGGKNIQYF.

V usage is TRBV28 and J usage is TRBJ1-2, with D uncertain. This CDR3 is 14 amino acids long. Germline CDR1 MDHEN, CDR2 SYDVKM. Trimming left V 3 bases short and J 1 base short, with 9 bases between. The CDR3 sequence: CASSFWELNYGYTF. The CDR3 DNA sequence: TGTGCCAGCAGTTTTTGGGAGCTTAACTATGGCTACACCTTC.

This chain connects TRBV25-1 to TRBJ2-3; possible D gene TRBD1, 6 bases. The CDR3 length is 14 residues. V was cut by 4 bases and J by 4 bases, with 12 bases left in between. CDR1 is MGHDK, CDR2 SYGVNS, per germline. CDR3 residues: CASSVQQGADTQYF. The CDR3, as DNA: TGTGCCAGCAGTGTCCAACAGGGAGCAGATACGCAGTATTTT.

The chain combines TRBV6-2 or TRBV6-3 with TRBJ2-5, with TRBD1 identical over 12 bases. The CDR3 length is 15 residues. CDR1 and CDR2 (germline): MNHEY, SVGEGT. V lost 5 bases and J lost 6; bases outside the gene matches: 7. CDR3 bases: TGTGCCAGCAGTCCCCTGGGACAGGGGGCCAAGACCCAGTACTTC. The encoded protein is CASSPLGQGAKTQYF.

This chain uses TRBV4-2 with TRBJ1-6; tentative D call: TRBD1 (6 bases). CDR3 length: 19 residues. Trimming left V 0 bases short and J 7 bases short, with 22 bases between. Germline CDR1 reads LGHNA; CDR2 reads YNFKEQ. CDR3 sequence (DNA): TGTGCCAGCAGCCAAGAGGGGGGGAGGTCACAGGGAGGCAATTCACCCCTCCACTTT. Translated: CASSQEGGRSQGGNSPLHF.

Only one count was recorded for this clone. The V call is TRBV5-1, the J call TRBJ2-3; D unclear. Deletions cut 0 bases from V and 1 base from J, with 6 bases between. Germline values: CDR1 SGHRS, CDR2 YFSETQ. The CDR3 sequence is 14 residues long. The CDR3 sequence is CASSLESGTDTQYF. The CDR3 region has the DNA TGCGCCAGCAGCTTGGAGTCCGGCACAGATACGCAGTATTTT.

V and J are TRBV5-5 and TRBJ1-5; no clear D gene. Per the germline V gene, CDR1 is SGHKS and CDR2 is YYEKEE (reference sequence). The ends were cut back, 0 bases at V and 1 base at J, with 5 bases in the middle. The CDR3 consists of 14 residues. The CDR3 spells CASSLGRSNQPQHF. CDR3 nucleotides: TGTGCCAGCAGCTTGGGCAGGAGCAATCAGCCCCAGCATTTT. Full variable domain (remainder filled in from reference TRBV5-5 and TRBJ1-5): DAGVTQSPTHLIKTRGQQVTLRCSPISGHKSVSWYQQVLGQGPQFIFQYYEKEERGRGNFPDRFSARQFPNYSSELNVNALLLGDSALYLCASSLGRSNQPQHFGDGTRLSIL.

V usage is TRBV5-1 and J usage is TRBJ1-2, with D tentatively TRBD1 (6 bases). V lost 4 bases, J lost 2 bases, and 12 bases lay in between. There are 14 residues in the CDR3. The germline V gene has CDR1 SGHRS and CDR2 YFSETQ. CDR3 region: CASSPTGTNYGYTF. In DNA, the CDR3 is TGCGCCAGCAGCCCGACAGGCACCAACTATGGCTACACCTTC.